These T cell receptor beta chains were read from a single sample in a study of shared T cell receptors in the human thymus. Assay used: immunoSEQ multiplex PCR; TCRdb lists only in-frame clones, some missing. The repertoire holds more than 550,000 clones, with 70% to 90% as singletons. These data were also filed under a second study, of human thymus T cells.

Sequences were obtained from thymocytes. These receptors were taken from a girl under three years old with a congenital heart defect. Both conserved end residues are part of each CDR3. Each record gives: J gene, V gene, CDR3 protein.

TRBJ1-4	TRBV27	CASSWGRGREKLFF
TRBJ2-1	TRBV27	CASSSIGGVTYNEQFF
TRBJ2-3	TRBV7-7	CASSLVPFSGTSGGGTDTQYF
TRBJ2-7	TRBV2	CASSEKPTGLAGAIYEQYF
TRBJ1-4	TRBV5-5	CASSLSSYEKLFF
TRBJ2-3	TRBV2	CARGTGESTDTQYF
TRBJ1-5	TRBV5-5	CASSLNGEGSNQPQHF
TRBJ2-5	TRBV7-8	CASSLVKAGDVETQYF
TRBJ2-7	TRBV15	CATSRDDRSRQYF
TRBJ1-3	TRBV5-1	CASMNADTNGNTIYF
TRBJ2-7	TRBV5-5	CASSLSRDSSYEQYF